These 17 T cell receptor beta chains originate from one sample sequenced in a study of blood T cell repertoires in COVID-19. Assay used: immunoSEQ multiplex PCR; TCRdb lists only in-frame clones, some missing. This table holds some 100,000 clones, over 80% found once. What was sequenced was peripheral blood. These receptors were taken from a man aged 45-65 years with active COVID-19.

The rearrangement links TRBV7-2 to TRBJ2-1; 10 bases are a match to TRBD2. The CDR3 length is 16 residues. V lost 2 bases to trimming and J lost 6 bases; unmatched junction nucleotides: 7. The V gene's germline CDR1 is SGHTA and CDR2 FQGNSA. CDR3 loop: CASSLLAGDLGNEQFF. For the CDR3, the DNA is TGTGCCAGCAGCTTACTAGCGGGGGACCTAGGCAATGAGCAGTTCTTC.

The chain recombines TRBV5-5 with TRBJ2-4, with 12 positions matching TRBD2. V shed 4 bases and J 8 bases; nucleotides not matched to a gene: 7. CDR1 and CDR2 (germline): SGHKS, YYEKEE (reference sequence). The CDR3 covers 15 residues. In nucleotides, the CDR3 is TGTGCCAGCAGCCTGAGGACTAGCGGGACCTACATTCAGTACTTC. Amino acids: CASSLRTSGTYIQYF.

This rearrangement joins TRBV7-2 to TRBJ2-6; 7 nucleotides line up with TRBD1. The CDR3 totals 18 residues. Losses at the gene ends were 2 bases for V and 0 bases for J; bases not matched to a gene: 7. Germline assignment: CDR1 SGHTA and CDR2 FQGNSA. CDR3 loop: CASSLTGVLDSGANVLTF. The CDR3 nucleotides read TGTGCCAGCAGCTTAACAGGGGTCCTAGACTCTGGGGCCAACGTCCTGACTTTC.

CDR3 nucleotides: TGTGCCAGCAGTCTTAACCTGGGAGGTAGTGAAGCTTTCTTT. It codes for CASSLNLGGSEAFF. The V gene is TRBV3-1 (or the pseudogene TRBV3-2), the J gene TRBJ1-1; no clear D gene. Germline CDR1 and CDR2: LGHDT and YNNKEL (reference sequence). The CDR3 extends over 14 amino acids. V lost 6 bases, J lost 7 bases, and 18 bases lay in between.

This clone showed up just a few times. The genes are TRBV6-5 and TRBJ1-1; 8 bases line up with TRBD1. The CDR3 consists of 14 residues. V shed 7 bases, J shed 3 bases, and the junction held 7 bases outside the gene matches. CDR1 and CDR2 (germline): MNHEY, SVGAGI. CDR3 region: CASTGQGAHTEAFF. The CDR3 DNA follows: TGTGCCAGCACGGGGCAGGGGGCCCACACTGAAGCTTTCTTT.

This chain uses TRBV5-4 with TRBJ2-3; TRBD2 aligns across 14 bases. V trimming: 3 bases; J trimming: 2 bases; junction bases outside the gene matches: 5. The CDR3 is made up of 17 amino acids. Germline assignment: CDR1 SGHNT and CDR2 YYREEE (reference sequence). The CDR3 DNA reads as TGTGCCAGCAGCTCTGGACTAGCGGGAGGAAACACAGATACGCAGTATTTT. As protein: CASSSGLAGGNTDTQYF.

This sequence joins TRBV7-9 and TRBJ1-4; the D gene is possibly TRBD1 (5 bases). CDR1 is SEHNR and CDR2 is FQNEAQ in the germline V gene (reference sequence). Trimming removed 6 bases at V and 7 bases at J, with 18 bases between. This CDR3 contains 15 residues. The CDR3 sequence: CASSLEGRAFEKLFF. The CDR3 bases are TGTGCCAGCAGTCTTGAGGGGAGGGCATTTGAAAAACTGTTTTTT. Filled out from reference TRBV7-9 and TRBJ1-4, the complete variable domain reads DTGVSQNPRHKITKRGQNVTFRCDPISEHNRLYWYRQTLGQGPEFLTYFQNEAQLEKSRLLSDRFSAERPKGSFSTLEIQRTEQGDSAMYLCASSLEGRAFEKLFFGSGTQLSVL.

This chain uses TRBV6-6 with TRBJ1-1; D gene uncertain. CDR1 and CDR2 (germline): MNHNY, SVGAGI (reference sequence). The V end lost 7 bases, the J end lost 1 base, and 10 bases lay between the germline ends. The CDR3 has 13 amino acids. Here the CDR3 DNA reads TGTGCCAGCACCTCTTTCAGGAACACTGAAGCTTTCTTT. It yields the protein CASTSFRNTEAFF.

J is TRBJ2-5 and V is TRBV24-1, with 9 bases matching TRBD1. Germline assignment: CDR1 KGHDR and CDR2 SFDVKD. V gave up 4 bases and J gave up 2 bases; unmatched junction bases: 13. The CDR3 runs 18 residues. The CDR3 nucleotides read TGTGCCACCAGTGACCCGTCCAGGGGACAGGGTTTTCAAGAGACCCAGTACTTC. This encodes CATSDPSRGQGFQETQYF.

The V gene is TRBV9, the J gene TRBJ2-3; 12 positions match TRBD1. The V and J ends lost 4 bases and 4 bases, in that order; junction bases with no gene match: 7. Germline lookup yields CDR1 SGDLS and CDR2 YYNGEE. This CDR3 has 16 amino acids. In DNA form, the CDR3 reads TGTGCCAGCAGCCCAACCGGGACAGGGGGCGCAGATACGCAGTATTTT. It yields the protein CASSPTGTGGADTQYF.

The chain uses TRBV28 and TRBJ2-7; 7 nucleotides line up with TRBD2. The V segment lost 7 bases and the J segment 7 bases; nucleotides outside the gene matches: 4. The CDR3 runs 11 residues. Germline loops: CDR1 MDHEN, CDR2 SYDVKM. The CDR3 DNA is TGTGCCAGCACAGCGGGGAGGGAGCAGTACTTC. This translates into CASTAGREQYF.

This chain joins TRBV10-3 and TRBJ2-1; TRBD2 matches 8 bases. Losses at the gene ends were 0 bases for V and 1 base for J; bases not matched to a gene: 2. Germline values: CDR1 ENHRY, CDR2 SYGVKD. CDR3 length: 16 residues. CDR3 protein: CAISESGTRSYNEQFF. The CDR3 DNA sequence: TGTGCCATCAGTGAGTCAGGGACTAGATCCTACAATGAGCAGTTCTTC.

The J gene is TRBJ2-1, the V gene TRBV7-3; 8 positions match TRBD2. The CDR3 covers 16 residues. The trim removed 5 bases at V and 7 bases at J, leaving 13 bases unmatched. Germline lookup yields CDR1 SGHTA and CDR2 FQGTGA. For the CDR3, the DNA is TGTGCCAGCAGCCCGATAGCAGCGGGAGTTAGGAATGAGCAGTTCTTC. It translates to CASSPIAAGVRNEQFF. The whole variable domain, filled in from reference TRBV7-3 and TRBJ2-1, reads GAGVSQTPSNKVTEKGKYVELRCDPISGHTALYWYRQSLGQGPEFLIYFQGTGAADDSGLPNDRFFAVRPEGSVSTLKIQRTERGDSAVYLCASSPIAAGVRNEQFFGPGTRLTVL.

This chain links TRBV7-3 with TRBJ1-1; unclear D gene. Germline V CDR1 and CDR2: SGHTA, FQGTGA. This CDR3 has 13 residues. V lost 3 bases, J lost 8 bases, and 13 bases lay in between. As DNA, the CDR3 is TGTGCCAGCAGCTTCAGTGGGAGTGCCGAAGCTTTCTTT. It encodes CASSFSGSAEAFF.

The J gene is TRBJ1-1, the V gene TRBV28; perhaps TRBD1 as D (6 bases). CDR1 and CDR2 from the germline V gene are MDHEN and SYDVKM. The CDR3 runs 14 residues. Between the trimmed V and J ends, which lost 4 bases and 2 bases, there was a span of 11 bases. CDR3 bases: TGTGCCAGCAGTTCGACAGGATTAAACACTGAAGCTTTCTTT. The encoded protein is CASSSTGLNTEAFF.

V gene TRBV4-2 combines with J gene TRBJ2-1; TRBD2 matches 7 bases. Germline CDR1 LGHNA, CDR2 YNFKEQ. V was pared by 4 bases and J by 6 bases, with 15 bases of the junction left unmatched. The CDR3 runs to 17 residues. CDR3 region: CASSRKWGEGSFNEQFF. CDR3 in DNA: TGTGCCAGCAGCCGAAAGTGGGGGGAGGGCTCATTCAATGAGCAGTTCTTC.

This chain connects TRBV6-5 to TRBJ1-1; maybe TRBD1 (6 bases). The V end lost 7 bases, the J end lost 1 base, and 10 bases lay between the germline ends. The germline CDR1 and CDR2 sequences are MNHEY and SVGAGI. CDR3 length equals 13 residues. CDR3 nucleotides: TGTGCCAGCAAAAGACAGGAGAACACTGAAGCTTTCTTT. Its translation: CASKRQENTEAFF.